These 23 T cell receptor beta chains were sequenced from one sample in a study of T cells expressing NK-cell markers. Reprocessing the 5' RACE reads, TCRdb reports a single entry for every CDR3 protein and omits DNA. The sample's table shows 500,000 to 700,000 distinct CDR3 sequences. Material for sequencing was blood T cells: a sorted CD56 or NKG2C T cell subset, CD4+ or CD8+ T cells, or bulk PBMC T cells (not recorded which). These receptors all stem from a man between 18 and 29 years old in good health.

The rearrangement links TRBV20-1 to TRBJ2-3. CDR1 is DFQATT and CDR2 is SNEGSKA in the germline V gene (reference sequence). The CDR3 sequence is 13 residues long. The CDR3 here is CSADIWGTDTQYF.

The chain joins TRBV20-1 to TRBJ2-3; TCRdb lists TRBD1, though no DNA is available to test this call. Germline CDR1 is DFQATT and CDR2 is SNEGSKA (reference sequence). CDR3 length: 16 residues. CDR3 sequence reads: CSARVGRGGLVDTQYF.

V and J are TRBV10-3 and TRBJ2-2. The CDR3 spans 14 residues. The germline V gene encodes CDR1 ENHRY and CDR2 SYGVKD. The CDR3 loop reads CAISGDANTGELFF.

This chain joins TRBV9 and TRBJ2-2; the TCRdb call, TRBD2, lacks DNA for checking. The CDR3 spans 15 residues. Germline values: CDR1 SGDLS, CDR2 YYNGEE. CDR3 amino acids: CASSRQSPRPGELFF.

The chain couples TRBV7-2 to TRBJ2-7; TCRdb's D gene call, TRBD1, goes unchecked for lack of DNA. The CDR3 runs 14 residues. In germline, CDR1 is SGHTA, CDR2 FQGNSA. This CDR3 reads CASSLRAAAYEQYF.

The CDR3 here is CASSPSRGPNYGYTF. The chain joins TRBV18 to TRBJ1-2. In germline, CDR1 is KGHSH, CDR2 LQKENI. The CDR3 extends over 15 amino acids.

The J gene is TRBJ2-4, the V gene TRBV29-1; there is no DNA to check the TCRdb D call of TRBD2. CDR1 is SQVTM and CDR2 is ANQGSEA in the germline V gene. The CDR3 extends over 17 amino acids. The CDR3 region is CSVDGSFRGSGKNIQYF.

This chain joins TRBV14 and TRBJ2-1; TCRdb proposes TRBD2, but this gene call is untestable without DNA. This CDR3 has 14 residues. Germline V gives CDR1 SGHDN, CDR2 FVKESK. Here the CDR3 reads CASSQEASGSLQFF.

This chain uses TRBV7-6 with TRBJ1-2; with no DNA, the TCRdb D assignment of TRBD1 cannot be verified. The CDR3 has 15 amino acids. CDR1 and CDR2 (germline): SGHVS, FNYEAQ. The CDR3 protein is CASSLRQGARNGYTF.

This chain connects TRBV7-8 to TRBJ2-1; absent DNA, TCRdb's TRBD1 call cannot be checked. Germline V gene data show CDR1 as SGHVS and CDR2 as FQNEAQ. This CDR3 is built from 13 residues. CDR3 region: CASSSRQGTRQFF.

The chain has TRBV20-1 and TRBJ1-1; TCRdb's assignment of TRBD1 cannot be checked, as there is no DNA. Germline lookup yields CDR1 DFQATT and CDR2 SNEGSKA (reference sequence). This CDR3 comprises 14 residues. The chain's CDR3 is CSADGGASNTEAFF.

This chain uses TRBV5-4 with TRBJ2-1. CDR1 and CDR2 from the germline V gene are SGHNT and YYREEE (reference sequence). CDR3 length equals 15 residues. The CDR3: CASSVRTGLYNEQFF.

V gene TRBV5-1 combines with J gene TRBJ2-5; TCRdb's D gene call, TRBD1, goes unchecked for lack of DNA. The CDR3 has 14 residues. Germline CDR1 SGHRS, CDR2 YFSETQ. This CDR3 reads CASSPPTGSSTQYF.

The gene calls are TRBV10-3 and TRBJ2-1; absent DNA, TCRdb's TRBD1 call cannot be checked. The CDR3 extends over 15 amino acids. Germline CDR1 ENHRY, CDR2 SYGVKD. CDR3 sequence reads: CAISRGQGVVNEQFF.

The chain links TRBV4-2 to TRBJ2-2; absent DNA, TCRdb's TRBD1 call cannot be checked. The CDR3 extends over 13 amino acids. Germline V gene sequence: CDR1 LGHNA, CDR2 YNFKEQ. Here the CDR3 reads CASSQVRGGELFF.

This CDR3 is CAISESRERGTGELFF. The chain couples TRBV10-3 to TRBJ2-2; with no DNA, the TCRdb D assignment of TRBD1 cannot be verified. The length of the CDR3 is 16 residues. Germline assignment: CDR1 ENHRY and CDR2 SYGVKD.

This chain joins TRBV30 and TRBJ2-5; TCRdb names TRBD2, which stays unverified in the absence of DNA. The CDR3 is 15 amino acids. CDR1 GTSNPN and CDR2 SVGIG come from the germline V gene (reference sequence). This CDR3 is CAWSVYGRPQETQYF.

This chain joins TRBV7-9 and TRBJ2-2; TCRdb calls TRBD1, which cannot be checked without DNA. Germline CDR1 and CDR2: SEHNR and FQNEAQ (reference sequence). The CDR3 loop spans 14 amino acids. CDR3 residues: CASARQAYAGELFF.

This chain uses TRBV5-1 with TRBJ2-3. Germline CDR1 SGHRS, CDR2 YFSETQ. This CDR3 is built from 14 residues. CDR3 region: CASSIAESTDTQYF.

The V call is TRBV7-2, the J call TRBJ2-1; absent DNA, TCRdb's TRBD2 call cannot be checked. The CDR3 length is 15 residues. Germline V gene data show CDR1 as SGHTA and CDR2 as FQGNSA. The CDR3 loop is CASSLFGLAENEQFF.

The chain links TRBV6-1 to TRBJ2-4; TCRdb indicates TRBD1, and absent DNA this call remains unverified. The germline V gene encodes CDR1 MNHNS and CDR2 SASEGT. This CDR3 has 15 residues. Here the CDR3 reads CASMRTGTGIGIQYF.

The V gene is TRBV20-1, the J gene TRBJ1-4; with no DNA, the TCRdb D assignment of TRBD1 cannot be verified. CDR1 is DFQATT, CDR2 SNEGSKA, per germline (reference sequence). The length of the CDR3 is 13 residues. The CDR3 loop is CSADPGSNEKLFF.

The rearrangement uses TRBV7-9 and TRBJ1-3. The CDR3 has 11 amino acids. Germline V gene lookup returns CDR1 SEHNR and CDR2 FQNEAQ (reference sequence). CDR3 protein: CAKSSGNTIYF. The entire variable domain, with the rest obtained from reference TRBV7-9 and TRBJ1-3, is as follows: DTGVSQNPRHKITKRGQNVTFRCDPISEHNRLYWYRQTLGQGPEFLTYFQNEAQLEKSRLLSDRFSAERPKGSFSTLEIQRTEQGDSAMYLCAKSSGNTIYFGEGSWLTVV.